This T cell receptor (beta chain) was observed in a study of cytotoxic CD8 clonotypes in ibrutinib-treated CLL listed by TCRdb under 2021. Regarding the research as a whole: The cohort had some eleven relapsed/refractory and more than 14 treatment-naive patients; roughly 18 were IGHV unmutated. Partial responses were observed in roughly 24 patients and complete responses in 2; after a median follow-up of around 68 months, remission was maintained in around 14 patients and progression was observed in approximately twelve. All remission and progressive disease samples were collected while patients were still receiving ibrutinib. On average, each sample yielded around 270,000 productive templates and around 100,000 productive rearrangements. Samples at response were collected after a median of about twelve months of treatment, with a range of roughly 6 to 40 months. Of the 70 to 90 people in the trial, about two dozen had longitudinal samples available. Cryopreserved peripheral blood mononuclear cells were collected before treatment, at response, and at either disease progression or sustained remission.

The CDR3 starts with the cysteine, ends with the phenylalanine, and has 14 residues. Only CDR3 DNA remains: 42 bases, in frame from the first base. V is reduced by 5 bases and J by 6 bases, leaving a spacing of 15 bases between them. Based on the germline V gene (reference sequence), the CDR1 and CDR2 sequences are MNHEY and SMNVEV. As to this clone: The specificity of this receptor is unknown. Base qualities were left out, and no much larger clone turns up one base away.

The sample's time point label, decoded: eleven to twelve months on ibrutinib. For TCR beta library preparation, approximately 2 micrograms of genomic DNA were extracted from the cryopreserved PBMCs. High-throughput TCR beta sequencing was performed on longitudinal blood samples from CLL patients receiving ibrutinib monotherapy. The patients took part in an open-label, single-center phase 2 trial of ibrutinib monotherapy. General findings and caveats noted by the study authors: At ibrutinib response clonality went up, during sustained remission it held steady, and at progression it dropped back toward baseline. Sampling times were not matched between patients in sustained remission and patients whose disease was progressing, and lymph node repertoires were not examined. Public clonotypes were rare and either shrank or stayed stable during treatment, and the rise in clonality at ibrutinib response reflected expansion of private clonotypes. Baseline clonality exceeded that of age-matched healthy donors and correlated strongly with circulating CD8+ T-cell counts.

The goal of deep resolution MiSeq sequencing was a depth between 1 in 1 million and 1 in 200,000 T cells, and coverage averaged 10x per clonotype. The immunoSEQ hsTCRB Kit was used to generate TCR beta libraries. Turning to the authors' computational methods: Data were analyzed with ImmunoSEQ Data Assistant and ImmunoSEQ Analyzer, with V, D and J genes assigned per IMGT definitions. Clonality, which ranges from 0 to 1, was calculated by subtracting the normalized Shannon entropy of productive rearrangement frequencies from one. Only overrepresented clonotypes making up at least 0.05% of the repertoire of each patient were included in the public clonotype analysis. Approximately 12 age-matched healthy donor repertoires from immuneACCESS were used as controls for clonality. The immuneACCESS repertoire file appears here via TCRdb, limited to in-frame rearrangements. These files lack a portion of the clones; in checked studies, under half of the deficit traces to unresolved V genes, and the cause of the others is not known. That table gives V, J and clone size, and the DNA gave D and trimming. Counted in this sample were under 200,000 clones; 70% to 85% of them appeared once. Roughly 2% of the sample is held by the ten biggest clonotypes.

The sample was PBMCs, taken after 12 months of ibrutinib treatment. The receptor was derived from a human donor with chronic lymphocytic leukemia. The receptor chain draws on TRBV27 and TRBJ2-3, with TRBD1 perhaps the D gene, on 5 matching bases. The sequenced DNA: TGTGCCAGCAGTCCCCCAGGGATTCAGGATACGCAGTATTTT. Its protein reads: CASSPPGIQDTQYF.